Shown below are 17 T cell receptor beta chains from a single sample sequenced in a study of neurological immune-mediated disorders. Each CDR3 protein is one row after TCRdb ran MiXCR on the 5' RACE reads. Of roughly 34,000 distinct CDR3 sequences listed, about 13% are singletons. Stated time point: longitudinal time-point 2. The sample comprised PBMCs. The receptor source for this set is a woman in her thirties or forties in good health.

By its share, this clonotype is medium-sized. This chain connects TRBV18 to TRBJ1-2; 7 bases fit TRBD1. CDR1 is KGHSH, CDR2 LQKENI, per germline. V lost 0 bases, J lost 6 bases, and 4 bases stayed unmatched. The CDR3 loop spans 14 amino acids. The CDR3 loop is CASSPPRGLHGYTF. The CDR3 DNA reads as TGTGCCAGCTCACCACCAAGGGGGCTCCATGGCTACACCTTC.

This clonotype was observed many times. CDR3 in amino acids: CASSLNSGASYNEQFF. CDR3 DNA sequence: TGTGCCAGCAGCTTAAATAGCGGGGCTTCCTACAATGAGCAGTTCTTC. The chain links TRBV7-2 to TRBJ2-1; 8 bases line up with TRBD2. The J segment lost 1 base and the V segment lost 2 bases, leaving 4 bases of the junction unmatched. This CDR3 comprises 16 residues. Germline V gene data show CDR1 as SGHTA and CDR2 as FQGNSA.

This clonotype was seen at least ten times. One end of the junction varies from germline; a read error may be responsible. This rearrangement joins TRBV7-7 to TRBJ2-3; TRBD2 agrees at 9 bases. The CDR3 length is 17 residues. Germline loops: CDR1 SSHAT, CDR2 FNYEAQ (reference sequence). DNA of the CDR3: TGTGCTAGCAGCTTATATGTCCGCGGGGGGGCCTCAGATACGCAGTATTTT. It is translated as CASSLYVRGGASDTQYF.

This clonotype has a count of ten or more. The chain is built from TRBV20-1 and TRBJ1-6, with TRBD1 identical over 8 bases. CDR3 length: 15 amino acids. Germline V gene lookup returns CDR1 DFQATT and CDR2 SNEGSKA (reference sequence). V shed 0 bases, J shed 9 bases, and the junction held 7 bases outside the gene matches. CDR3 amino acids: CSARDSQGGSSPLHF. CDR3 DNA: TGCAGTGCTAGAGACTCACAGGGGGGCAGTTCACCCCTCCACTTT.

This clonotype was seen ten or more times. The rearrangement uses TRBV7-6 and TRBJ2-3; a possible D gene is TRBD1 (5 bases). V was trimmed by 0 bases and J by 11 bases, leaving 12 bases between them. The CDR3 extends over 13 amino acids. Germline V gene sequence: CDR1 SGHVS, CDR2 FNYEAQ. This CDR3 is CASSLALGAVQYF. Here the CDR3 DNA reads TGTGCCAGCAGCTTAGCGCTAGGGGCCGTGCAGTATTTT.

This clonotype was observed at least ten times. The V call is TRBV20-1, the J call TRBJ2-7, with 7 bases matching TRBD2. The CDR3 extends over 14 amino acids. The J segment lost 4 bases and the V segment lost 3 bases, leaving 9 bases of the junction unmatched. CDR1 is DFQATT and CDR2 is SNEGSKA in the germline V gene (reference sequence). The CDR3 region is CSAREAGRRYEQYF. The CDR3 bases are TGCAGTGCTAGGGAAGCGGGGAGGAGGTACGAGCAGTACTTC.

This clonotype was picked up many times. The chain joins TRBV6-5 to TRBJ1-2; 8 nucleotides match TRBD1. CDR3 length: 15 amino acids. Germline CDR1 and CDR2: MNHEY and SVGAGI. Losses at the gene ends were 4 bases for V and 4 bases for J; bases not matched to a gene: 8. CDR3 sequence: CASSWTGTISYGYTF. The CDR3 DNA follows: TGTGCCAGCAGTTGGACAGGGACTATTAGCTATGGCTACACCTTC.

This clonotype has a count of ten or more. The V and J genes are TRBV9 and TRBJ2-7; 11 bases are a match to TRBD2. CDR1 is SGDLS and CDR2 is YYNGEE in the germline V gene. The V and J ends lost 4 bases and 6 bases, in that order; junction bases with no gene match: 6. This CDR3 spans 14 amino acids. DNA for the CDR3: TGTGCCAGCAGCCCGGGACTAGCGGCAGGCGAGCAGTACTTC. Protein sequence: CASSPGLAAGEQYF.

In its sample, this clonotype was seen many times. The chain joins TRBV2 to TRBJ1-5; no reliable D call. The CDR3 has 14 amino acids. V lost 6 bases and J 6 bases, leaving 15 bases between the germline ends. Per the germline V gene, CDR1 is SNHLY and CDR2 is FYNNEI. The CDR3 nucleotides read TGTGCCAGCAGGGCAGTTTCGGGCGGTCAGCCCCAGCATTTT. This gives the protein CASRAVSGGQPQHF.

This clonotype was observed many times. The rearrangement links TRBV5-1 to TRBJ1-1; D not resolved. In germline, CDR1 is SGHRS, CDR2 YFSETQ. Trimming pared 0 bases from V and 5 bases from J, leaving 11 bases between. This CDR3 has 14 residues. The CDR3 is CASSLAVRGTEAFF. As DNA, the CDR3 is TGCGCCAGCAGCTTGGCGGTCCGTGGGACTGAAGCTTTCTTT.

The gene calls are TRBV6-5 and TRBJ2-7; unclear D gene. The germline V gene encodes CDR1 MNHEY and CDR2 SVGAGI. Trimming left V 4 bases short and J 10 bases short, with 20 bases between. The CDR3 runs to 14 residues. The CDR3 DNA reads TGTGCCAGCAGTTCCGGGCCCCCTGGATCACACCAGTACTTC. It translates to CASSSGPPGSHQYF.

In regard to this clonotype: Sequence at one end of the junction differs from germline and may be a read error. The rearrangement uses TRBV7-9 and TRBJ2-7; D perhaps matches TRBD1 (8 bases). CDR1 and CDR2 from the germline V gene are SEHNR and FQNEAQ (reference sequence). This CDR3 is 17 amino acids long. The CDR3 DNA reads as TGTGCCAGCAGCCTGGGAGGGGCCAGGGGGCATCGGTACGAGCAGAACTTC. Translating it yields CASSLGGARGHRYEQNF.

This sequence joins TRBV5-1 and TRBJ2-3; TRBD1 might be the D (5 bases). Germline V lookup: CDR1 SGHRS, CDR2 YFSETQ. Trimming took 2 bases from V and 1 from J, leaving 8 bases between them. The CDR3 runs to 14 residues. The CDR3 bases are TGCGCCAGCAGCTTACAGGATCGCACAGATACGCAGTATTTT. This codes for CASSLQDRTDTQYF.

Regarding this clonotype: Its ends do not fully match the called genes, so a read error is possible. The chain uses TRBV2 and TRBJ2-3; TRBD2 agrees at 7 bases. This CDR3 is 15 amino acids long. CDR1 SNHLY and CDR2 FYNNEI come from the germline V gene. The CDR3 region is CASSESATSADTRYF. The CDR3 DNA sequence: TGTGCCAGCAGTGAGTCCGCAACTAGCGCAGATACGCGGTATTTT. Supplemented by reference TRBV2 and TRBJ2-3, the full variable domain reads EPEVTQTPSHQVTQMGQEVILRCVPISNHLYFYWYRQILGQKVEFLVSFYNNEISEKSEIFDDQFSVERPDGSNFTLKIRSTKLEDSAMYFCASSESATSADTRYFGPGTRLTVL.

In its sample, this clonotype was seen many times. The CDR3 is CASQEGGSYNEQFF. The CDR3 DNA sequence: TGTGCCAGCCAAGAGGGGGGCTCCTACAATGAGCAGTTCTTC. The rearrangement links TRBV6-2 or TRBV6-3 to TRBJ2-1, with D possibly called TRBD1 or TRBD2 (6 bases each). Looked up from germline, CDR1 is MNHEY and CDR2 is SVGEGT. V dropped 8 bases and J dropped 0 bases, with 11 bases sitting between them. This CDR3 has 14 residues.

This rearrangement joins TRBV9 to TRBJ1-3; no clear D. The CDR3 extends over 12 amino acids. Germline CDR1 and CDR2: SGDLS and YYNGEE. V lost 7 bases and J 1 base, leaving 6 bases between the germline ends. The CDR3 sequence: CASGSSGNTIYF. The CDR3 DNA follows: TGTGCCAGCGGGAGTTCTGGAAACACCATATATTTT.

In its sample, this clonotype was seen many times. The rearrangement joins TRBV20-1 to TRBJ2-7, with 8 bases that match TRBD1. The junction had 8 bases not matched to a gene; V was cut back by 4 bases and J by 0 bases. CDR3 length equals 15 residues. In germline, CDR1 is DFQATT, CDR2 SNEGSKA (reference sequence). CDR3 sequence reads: CSATKLGQGSYEQYF. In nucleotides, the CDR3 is TGCAGTGCTACTAAACTTGGACAGGGCTCCTACGAGCAGTACTTC.